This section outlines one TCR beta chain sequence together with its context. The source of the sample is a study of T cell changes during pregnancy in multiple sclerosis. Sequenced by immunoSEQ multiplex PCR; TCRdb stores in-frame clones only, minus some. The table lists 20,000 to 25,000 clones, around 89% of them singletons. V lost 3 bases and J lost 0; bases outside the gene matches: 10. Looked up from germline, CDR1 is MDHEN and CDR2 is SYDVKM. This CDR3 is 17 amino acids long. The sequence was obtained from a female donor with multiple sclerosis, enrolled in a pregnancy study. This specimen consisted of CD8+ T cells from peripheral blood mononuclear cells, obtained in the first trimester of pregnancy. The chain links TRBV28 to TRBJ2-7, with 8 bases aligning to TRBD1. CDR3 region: CASSFSRTGLYSYEQYF. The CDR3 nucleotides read TGTGCCAGCAGTTTCTCCAGGACAGGGTTATACTCCTACGAGCAGTACTTC.